This TCR beta chain was retrieved from a study of blood T cell repertoires in COVID-19. In the original workflow: Amplifying reference gene primers gave estimates of nucleated cell counts. Sequenced by immunoSEQ multiplex PCR; TCRdb stores in-frame clones only, minus some. V, J and clone size are those of that table, while D and trimming were read from the DNA. This sample has 150,000 to 200,000 clones; 84% occur once, and the top ten carry 12% to 15%. The age range of participants was about 18 to 89 years, with residence in about two dozen US areas. Categorization into cohorts depended on clinical history that participants reported. For recovered donors of Cohort 3, there were two negative PCRs, clearance, or symptom resolution. CDR1 and CDR2 (germline): LNHDA, SQIVND (reference sequence). Trimming took 3 bases from V and 0 from J; bases not matched to a gene: 6. This CDR3 contains 16 residues.

This clonotype was obtained from a man aged 50 to 59 who had recovered from COVID-19. Sequences were obtained from PBMCs or T cells enriched from blood (not recorded which). This chain uses TRBV19 with TRBJ2-3, with TRBD2 identical over 7 bases. CDR3: CASSIRAGSSTDTQYF. The CDR3 DNA sequence: TGTGCCAGTAGTATCAGAGCGGGGTCTAGCACAGATACGCAGTATTTT.